The entry below describes one TCR beta chain. The specificity of this receptor is unknown. Qualities for individual bases were not recorded, and no much larger clone is one base off. Library preparation employed the immunoSEQ multiplex PCR assay. In its TCRdb copy, this immuneACCESS table keeps in-frame sequences only and misses some clones. Where compared with another copy, unresolved V genes explain less than half of these, and the others have no known cause. In this sample the table shows 12,000 to 15,000 clones, about three quarters of which occur a single time. The ten biggest clones cover around 28% of the sample. The sample belongs to a study of T cells after somatic rescue of genetic block (dated by TCRdb to the early 2020s). Describing the broader study: The study assessed how robust, over the long term, a T-cell system was when the system had developed through somatic rescue of a genetic block in T-cell development.

The CDR3 runs 15 residues from the cysteine to the phenylalanine. Only the CDR3 part of the read is kept: 45 bases, read in frame from the first base. CDR1 SGHDN and CDR2 FVKESK are derived from the germline V gene. Trimming costs V 0 bases and J 1 base, and their ends lie 8 bases apart. The TCR originated in a man aged 18 to 30. In this chain, TRBV14 is recombined with TRBJ2-3; the D gene cannot be resolved reliably. The material sequenced was peripheral blood mononuclear cells (PBMCs). The CDR3 reads as follows: CASSQEATRTDTQYF. The sequence in DNA is TGTGCCAGCAGCCAAGAAGCGACACGCACAGATACGCAGTATTTT.